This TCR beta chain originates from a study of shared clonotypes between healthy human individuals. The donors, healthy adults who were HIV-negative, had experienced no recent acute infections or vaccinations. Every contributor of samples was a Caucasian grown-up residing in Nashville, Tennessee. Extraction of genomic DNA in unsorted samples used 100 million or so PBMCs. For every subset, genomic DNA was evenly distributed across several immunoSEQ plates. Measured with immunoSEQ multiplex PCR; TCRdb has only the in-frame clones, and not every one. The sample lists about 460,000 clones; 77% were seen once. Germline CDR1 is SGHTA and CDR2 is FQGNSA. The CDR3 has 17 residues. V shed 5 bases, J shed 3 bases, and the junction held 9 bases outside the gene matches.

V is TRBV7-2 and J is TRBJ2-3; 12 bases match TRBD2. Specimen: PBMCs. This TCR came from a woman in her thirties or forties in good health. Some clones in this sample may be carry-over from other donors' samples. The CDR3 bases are TGTGCCAGCAGCACCTGGACTAGCGGGGTGGGAACAGATACGCAGTATTTT. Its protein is CASSTWTSGVGTDTQYF.